These 21 T cell receptor beta chains share one sample of origin, sequenced in a study of shared clonotypes between healthy human individuals. The assay was immunoSEQ multiplex PCR, and TCRdb's table has in-frame clones only and misses some. The sample consists of 650,000 to 800,000 clones, just over 90% of them appearing once. Naive CD8 cells lacked CD45RO and underwent positive selection for CCR7, leaving out terminally differentiated effector memory CD45RA+ cells. The sequenced material came from naive CD8+ T cells sorted from blood. These receptors originate from a man between 25 and 39 years old in good health.

The chain joins TRBV5-6 to TRBJ2-7, with 16 bases that match TRBD2. The germline V gene encodes CDR1 SGHDT and CDR2 YYEEEE. This CDR3 has 16 amino acids. Trimming removed 6 bases from V and 3 bases from J; junction bases left unmatched: 6. The DNA for the CDR3 is TGTGCCAGCACCCCGGGACTAGCGGGAGGGAACTACGAGCAGTACTTC. This gives the protein CASTPGLAGGNYEQYF.

The chain uses TRBV5-4 and TRBJ1-2; D call uncertain. V shed 2 bases and J shed 4 bases, with 12 bases lying between them. CDR3 size: 14 residues. Germline-derived CDR1 and CDR2 are SGHNT and YYREEE (reference sequence). CDR3 loop: CASSFFDGVYGYTF. The CDR3 coding sequence is TGTGCCAGCAGCTTCTTTGACGGGGTCTATGGCTACACCTTC.

The chain is built from TRBV14 and TRBJ1-4, with a tentative D call TRBD1 (5 bases). V lost 5 bases to trimming and J lost 3 bases, with 13 bases between them. This CDR3 is 15 amino acids long. Germline V lookup: CDR1 SGHDN, CDR2 FVKESK. In DNA, the CDR3 is TGTGCCAGCAGCAGAAACGGGGGAGCTAATGAAAAACTGTTTTTT. Amino acid sequence: CASSRNGGANEKLFF.

The chain carries TRBV29-1 and TRBJ2-7; possible D gene TRBD1, 6 bases. V dropped 0 bases and J dropped 7 bases, with 10 bases sitting between them. Germline CDR1 SQVTM, CDR2 ANQGSEA. This CDR3 contains 12 residues. CDR3 nucleotide sequence: TGCAGCGTTGAAGATGGAAGGGGGGAGCAGTACTTC. Translating it yields CSVEDGRGEQYF.

The V and J genes are TRBV7-9 and TRBJ2-2; perhaps TRBD1 as D (6 bases). The CDR3 sequence is 12 residues long. Trimming removed 5 bases from V and 7 bases from J, with 8 bases in between. Germline CDR1 reads SEHNR; CDR2 reads FQNEAQ (reference sequence). CDR3: CASSQGGGELFF. The CDR3 DNA sequence: TGTGCCAGCAGCCAAGGGGGCGGGGAGCTGTTTTTT.

The chain combines TRBV15 with TRBJ1-5; tentatively, D is TRBD1 (6 bases). V was cut by 0 bases and J by 7 bases, with 10 bases left in between. There are 14 residues in the CDR3. Germline CDR1 reads LNHNV; CDR2 reads YYDKDF (reference sequence). The CDR3 DNA is TGTGCCACCAGCAGAGAGGGGGCAGGACAGCCCCAGCATTTT. It translates to CATSREGAGQPQHF.

The chain has TRBV2 and TRBJ2-1; perhaps TRBD2 as D (5 bases). V was shortened by 8 bases and J by 10 bases, with 27 bases between the two germline ends. This CDR3 contains 16 residues. CDR1 and CDR2 (germline): SNHLY, FYNNEI. This CDR3 reads CASESHRRLPVEEQFF. CDR3 in DNA: TGTGCCAGCGAGTCGCACCGTAGACTACCGGTGGAGGAGCAGTTCTTC.

The genes are TRBV5-3 and TRBJ2-2; 9 bases match TRBD2. TRBV5-3 is placed among ORFs of uncertain function. The CDR3 totals 18 residues. Trimming took 3 bases from V and 3 from J; bases not matched to a gene: 12. The CDR3 DNA follows: TGTGCCAGAAGCTCCGGACTAGCGCGAAGGGGTTACACCGGGGAGCTGTTTTTT. Protein sequence: CARSSGLARRGYTGELFF.

The V gene is TRBV7-2, the J gene TRBJ2-3, with D tentatively TRBD2 (6 bases). Germline CDR1 is SGHTA and CDR2 is FQGNSA. This CDR3 contains 15 residues. Trimming removed 6 bases from V and 0 bases from J, with 13 bases in between. The CDR3 nucleotides are TGTGCCAGCAGTACGAGCGGAGGGAGCACAGATACGCAGTATTTT. Protein sequence: CASSTSGGSTDTQYF.

V gene TRBV5-4 combines with J gene TRBJ2-7; no clear D. The germline V gene has CDR1 SGHNT and CDR2 YYREEE (reference sequence). Trimming removed 3 bases from V and 2 bases from J, with 12 bases in between. The CDR3 contains 14 residues. CDR3 DNA: TGTGCCAGCAGCTCCGACAACGCCCCCTACGAGCAGTACTTC. It translates to CASSSDNAPYEQYF.

With respect to this clone: Distinct nucleotide sequences in the sample also encode this CDR3. The J gene is TRBJ2-7, the V gene TRBV7-9; D not certain. Trimming took 5 bases from V and 3 from J, leaving 11 bases between them. The CDR3 totals 13 residues. Germline assignment: CDR1 SEHNR and CDR2 FQNEAQ (reference sequence). The chain's CDR3 is CASSPRDYYEQYF. The CDR3 region has the DNA TGTGCCAGCAGCCCAAGGGATTACTACGAGCAGTACTTC. Using reference TRBV7-9 and TRBJ2-7 for the parts outside the CDR3, the full variable domain is DTGVSQNPRHKITKRGQNVTFRCDPISEHNRLYWYRQTLGQGPEFLTYFQNEAQLEKSRLLSDRFSAERPKGSFSTLEIQRTEQGDSAMYLCASSPRDYYEQYFGPGTRLTVT.

The gene calls are TRBV7-8 and TRBJ2-5; TRBD1 agrees at 7 bases. Unmatched junction bases numbered 8, after V lost 5 bases and J lost 2 bases. The length of the CDR3 is 15 residues. The germline V gene encodes CDR1 SGHVS and CDR2 FQNEAQ. The CDR3 bases are TGTGCCAGCAGCATATCGACAGGGAAACAAGAGACCCAGTACTTC. It is translated as CASSISTGKQETQYF.

The chain links TRBV6-5 to TRBJ2-6; 7 bases fit TRBD2. The CDR3 has 15 amino acids. J was trimmed by 0 bases and V by 4 bases; bases with no gene match: 0. CDR1 and CDR2 (germline): MNHEY, SVGAGI. CDR3: CASSWTSSGANVLTF. CDR3 sequence (DNA): TGTGCCAGCAGTTGGACTAGCTCTGGGGCCAACGTCCTGACTTTC.

The V gene is TRBV7-9, the J gene TRBJ2-1; TRBD2 matches at 12 bases. The length of the CDR3 is 18 residues. V was clipped by 4 bases and J by 0 bases; unmatched bases: 7. Germline V lookup: CDR1 SEHNR, CDR2 FQNEAQ (reference sequence). This chain's CDR3 is CASSSLAGGRRSYNEQFF. The CDR3 bases are TGTGCCAGCAGCTCTCTAGCGGGAGGGCGCCGCTCCTACAATGAGCAGTTCTTC.

This chain's CDR3 is CASSPGRRQPQHF. CDR3 in DNA: TGTGCCAGCAGCCCTGGCAGACGTCAGCCCCAGCATTTT. The chain joins TRBV27 to TRBJ1-5; D gene unclear. The CDR3 consists of 13 residues. Germline V lookup: CDR1 MNHEY, CDR2 SMNVEV (reference sequence). V lost 6 bases and J 6 bases, leaving 12 bases between the germline ends.

A note on this clone: The same CDR3 also results from other DNA sequences found in this sample. V and J are TRBV7-9 and TRBJ2-3; D is ambiguous. There are 12 residues in the CDR3. V was clipped by 1 base and J by 6 bases, with 5 bases between them. Germline V lookup: CDR1 SEHNR, CDR2 FQNEAQ (reference sequence). Written as DNA, the CDR3 is TGTGCCAGCAGCTTAGGACCGGATACGCAGTATTTT. It encodes CASSLGPDTQYF.

The V gene is TRBV9, the J gene TRBJ2-1; the match to TRBD2 covers 8 bases. There are 14 residues in the CDR3. Germline CDR1 and CDR2: SGDLS and YYNGEE. The V and J ends lost 2 bases and 7 bases, in that order; junction bases with no gene match: 5. CDR3 DNA sequence: TGTGCCAGCAGCGTGAGCGGGAGCATTAATGAGCAGTTCTTC. It specifies CASSVSGSINEQFF. Using reference TRBV9 and TRBJ2-1 for the parts outside the CDR3, the full variable domain is DSGVTQTPKHLITATGQRVTLRCSPRSGDLSVYWYQQSLDQGLQFLIQYYNGEERAKGNILERFSAQQFPDLHSELNLSSLELGDSALYFCASSVSGSINEQFFGPGTRLTVL.

The CDR3 nucleotides are TGTGCCAGCAGTTTATTAGACAGGGTACACGAGCAGTACTTC. This codes for CASSLLDRVHEQYF. The V and J genes are TRBV27 and TRBJ2-7; TRBD1 agrees at 7 bases. The CDR3 spans 14 residues. Germline trimming cut 1 base from V and 5 bases from J; bases unmatched to any gene: 5. The germline V gene encodes CDR1 MNHEY and CDR2 SMNVEV (reference sequence).

V is TRBV16 and J is TRBJ1-1; possible D gene TRBD1, 5 bases. The CDR3 has 15 residues. V shed 2 bases and J shed 2 bases, with 12 bases lying between them. Germline CDR1 is KGHSY and CDR2 is FQNENV. The CDR3 region is CASSQRSRANTEAFF. Written as DNA, the CDR3 is TGTGCCAGCAGCCAAAGGTCCAGGGCAAACACTGAAGCTTTCTTT. The full variable domain, completed using reference TRBV16 and TRBJ1-1, is GEEVAQTPKHLVRGEGQKAKLYCAPIKGHSYVFWYQQVLKNEFKFLISFQNENVFDETGMPKERFSAKCLPNSPCSLEIQATKLEDSAVYFCASSQRSRANTEAFFGQGTRLTVV.

V and J are TRBV29-1 and TRBJ2-3; a possible D gene is TRBD2 (5 bases). The V end was cut by 5 bases, the J end by 2 bases, with 11 bases between. Germline V gene lookup returns CDR1 SQVTM and CDR2 ANQGSEA. CDR3 length equals 13 residues. The CDR3 DNA reads TGCAGCGTTCTTCTAGCTGTCACAGATACGCAGTATTTT. It codes for CSVLLAVTDTQYF.

Points on this clone: The identical CDR3 is also encoded by other nucleotide sequences in the sample. This chain links TRBV29-1 with TRBJ2-7; the D gene is possibly TRBD1 (6 bases). The CDR3 consists of 11 residues. Germline V gene sequence: CDR1 SQVTM, CDR2 ANQGSEA. V was cut by 7 bases and J by 3 bases, with 10 bases left in between. CDR3 loop: CSGTDSYEQYF. In DNA, the CDR3 is TGCAGCGGAACGGACAGCTACGAGCAGTACTTC.